Listed below are T cell receptor beta chains from one sample, sequenced in a study of blood T cell repertoires in COVID-19. Measured with immunoSEQ multiplex PCR; TCRdb has only the in-frame clones, and not every one. The sample records around 250,000 clones, 91% being singletons. Sequencing used PBMCs or T cells enriched from blood (not recorded which). The origin of the receptors is a human donor in a cohort exposed to, infected with or recovered from COVID-19 (not recorded which). The donor label of this sample is uncertain. Both conserved end residues are part of each CDR3. The D gene is left open where the match is weak. A clone size is listed for some rows: how often the clone was seen (once, few, many), or a class if it is expanded.

v_gene	abundance	d_gene	j_gene	len	CDR3aa	CDR3nt
TRBV7-3	once	TRBD1	TRBJ1-5	14	CASSLGQGSQPQHF	TGTGCCAGCAGCTTAGGACAGGGGAGTCAGCCCCAGCATTTT
TRBV7-2	.	TRBD2	TRBJ2-5	15	CASSLSTSGIGTQYF	TGTGCCAGCAGCTTATCCACTAGCGGGATCGGGACCCAGTACTTC
TRBV14	.	.	TRBJ1-2	14	CASSQDRGPYGYTF	TGTGCCAGCAGCCAAGACAGGGGACCTTATGGCTACACCTTC
TRBV5-1	.	.	TRBJ1-3	16	CASNRDSLSSGNTIYF	TGCGCCAGTAATCGTGACAGCCTCAGCTCTGGAAACACCATATATTTT
TRBV9	.	TRBD1	TRBJ2-2	15	CASSVTGGLGGELFF	TGTGCCAGCAGCGTGACAGGGGGCCTGGGCGGGGAGCTGTTTTTT
TRBV10-3	.	.	TRBJ1-2	15	CAISELGRGNYGYTF	TGTGCCATCAGTGAACTGGGCAGGGGAAACTATGGCTACACCTTC
TRBV18	.	.	TRBJ1-3	14	CASSPSASGNTIYF	TGTGCCAGCTCACCATCAGCGTCTGGAAACACCATATATTTT
TRBV9	.	TRBD2	TRBJ2-7	16	CASSRTSGGYLYEQYF	TGTGCCAGCAGCCGGACTAGCGGGGGGTACCTCTACGAGCAGTACTTC
TRBV2	.	.	TRBJ1-2	12	CAIPGRGGGYTF	TGTGCCATCCCGGGGCGGGGAGGTGGCTACACCTTC
TRBV19	.	TRBD1	TRBJ1-5	14	CASSGQGVNQPQHF	TGTGCCAGTAGTGGACAGGGGGTCAATCAGCCCCAGCATTTT
TRBV27	.	TRBD2	TRBJ2-1	14	CASSLASGNNEQFF	TGTGCCAGCAGTTTAGCTAGCGGAAACAATGAGCAGTTCTTC
TRBV5-1	.	.	TRBJ1-3	15	CASSLASYAGNTIYF	TGCGCCAGCAGCTTGGCCAGTTACGCTGGAAACACCATATATTTT
TRBV5-6	.	.	TRBJ1-2	13	CASSLEAGAGYTF	TGTGCCAGCAGCTTGGAGGCAGGGGCTGGCTACACCTTC
TRBV29-1	.	TRBD2	TRBJ2-5	14	CSVVWAGDQETQYF	TGCAGCGTTGTATGGGCGGGAGACCAAGAGACCCAGTACTTC
TRBV3-1/TRBV3-2	.	TRBD2	TRBJ2-7	16	CASSQEWGLVSYEQYF	TGTGCCAGCAGCCAAGAGTGGGGACTAGTCTCCTACGAGCAGTACTTC
TRBV7-9	.	TRBD1	TRBJ1-6	15	CASSILGQGTSPLHF	TGTGCCAGCAGCATCCTGGGACAGGGTACTTCACCCCTCCACTTT
TRBV5-1	.	TRBD2	TRBJ2-5	17	CASSLASGGVIGETQYF	TGCGCCAGCAGCTTGGCTAGCGGGGGGGTGATCGGAGAGACCCAGTACTTC
TRBV30	.	.	TRBJ1-1	14	CAWSDDQGNTEAFF	TGTGCCTGGAGTGACGACCAGGGGAACACTGAAGCTTTCTTT
TRBV5-6	once	TRBD1	TRBJ1-5	15	CARTTGGGGNQPQHF	TGTGCCAGGACGACAGGGGGCGGTGGCAATCAGCCCCAGCATTTT
TRBV14	.	.	TRBJ2-7	13	CASSLTGPLEQYF	TGTGCCAGCAGCCTCACAGGGCCTCTCGAGCAGTACTTC
TRBV30	once	.	TRBJ1-4	13	CAWSEEDFAKLFF	TGTGCCTGGAGTGAGGAGGACTTTGCAAAACTGTTTTTT
TRBV5-1	.	.	TRBJ1-5	16	CASSVRPGYSNQPQHF	TGCGCCAGCAGCGTCCGCCCGGGGTATAGCAATCAGCCCCAGCATTTT
TRBV5-6	.	TRBD1	TRBJ1-2	16	CASSFTPTQGAGGYTF	TGTGCCAGCAGCTTTACACCGACCCAGGGGGCCGGGGGCTACACCTTC
TRBV2	.	TRBD2	TRBJ2-7	17	CASSEFPSGGPNYEQYF	TGTGCCAGCAGTGAATTTCCTAGCGGGGGGCCCAACTACGAGCAGTACTTC
TRBV7-9	few	TRBD1	TRBJ1-2	14	CASSAGQVNYGYTF	TGTGCCAGCAGCGCCGGACAGGTGAACTATGGCTACACCTTC
TRBV2	.	TRBD1	TRBJ2-7	14	CASRKDRLSYEQYF	TGTGCCAGCAGGAAGGACAGGCTAAGCTACGAGCAGTACTTC
TRBV12-2	.	.	TRBJ2-2	23	CASRLAPPGRGTSPKPNTGELFF	TGTGCAAGTCGCTTAGCCCCACCGGGCCGGGGGACTAGCCCGAAGCCCAACACCGGGGAGCTGTTTTTT
TRBV4-1	once	TRBD1	TRBJ1-2	14	CASSQPTGGDGYTF	TGCGCCAGCAGCCAGCCGACAGGGGGAGACGGCTACACCTTC
TRBV6-5	.	TRBD1	TRBJ2-3	16	CASSSRTGASTDTQYF	TGTGCCAGCAGTTCCAGGACAGGGGCGAGCACAGATACGCAGTATTTT
TRBV9	.	.	TRBJ1-3	16	CASSESPTSSGNTIYF	TGTGCCAGCAGCGAAAGCCCGACTAGCTCTGGAAACACCATATATTTT
TRBV30	.	.	TRBJ1-1	10	CAWISSVAFF	TGTGCCTGGATATCTTCGGTTGCTTTCTTT
TRBV7-9	few	.	TRBJ1-2	12	CASSFKAYGYTF	TGTGCCAGCAGCTTCAAAGCCTATGGCTACACCTTC
TRBV19	.	.	TRBJ1-1	18	CASSQDPFWDTMNTEAFF	TGTGCCAGTAGTCAAGACCCCTTTTGGGACACCATGAACACTGAAGCTTTCTTT
TRBV9	.	TRBD2	TRBJ2-1	17	CASSVAMTSGGAREQFF	TGTGCCAGCAGCGTAGCCATGACTAGCGGGGGGGCGAGGGAGCAGTTCTTC
TRBV30	few	TRBD1	TRBJ1-2	14	CAWRGGQNLYGYTF	TGTGCCTGGAGGGGGGGACAGAACTTATATGGCTACACCTTC
TRBV12-5	.	.	TRBJ1-2	16	CASGLDPRQSLYGYTF	TGTGCTAGTGGTTTGGACCCGAGACAGTCCCTCTATGGCTACACCTTC
TRBV7-2	.	TRBD2	TRBJ2-3	18	CASSLATLAGGRTDTQYF	TGTGCCAGCAGCTTAGCCACACTAGCGGGGGGGCGAACAGATACGCAGTATTTT
TRBV19	.	.	TRBJ1-2	13	CASSDGGVYGYTF	TGTGCCAGTTCGGATGGAGGGGTCTATGGCTACACCTTC
TRBV10-3	few	TRBD1	TRBJ1-1	15	CAISETGDLNTEAFF	TGTGCCATCAGTGAGACAGGGGACTTGAACACTGAAGCTTTCTTT